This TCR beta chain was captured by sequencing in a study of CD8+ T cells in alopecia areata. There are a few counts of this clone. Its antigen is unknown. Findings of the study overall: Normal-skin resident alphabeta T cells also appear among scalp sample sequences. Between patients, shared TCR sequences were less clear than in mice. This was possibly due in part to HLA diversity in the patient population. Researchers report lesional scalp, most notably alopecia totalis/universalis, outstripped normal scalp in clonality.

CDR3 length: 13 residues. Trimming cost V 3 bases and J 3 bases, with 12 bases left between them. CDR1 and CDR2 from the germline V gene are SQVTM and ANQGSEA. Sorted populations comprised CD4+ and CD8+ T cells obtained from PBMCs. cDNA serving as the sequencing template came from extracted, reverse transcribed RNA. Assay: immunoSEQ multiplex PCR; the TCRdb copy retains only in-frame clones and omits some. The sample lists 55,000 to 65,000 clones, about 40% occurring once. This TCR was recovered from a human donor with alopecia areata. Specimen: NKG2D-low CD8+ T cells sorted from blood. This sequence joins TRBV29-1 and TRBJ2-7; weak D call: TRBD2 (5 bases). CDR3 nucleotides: TGCAGCGTTGATGCTGGTGGGAGCTACGAGCAGTACTTC. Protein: CSVDAGGSYEQYF.